Listed below are T cell receptor beta chains from one sample, sequenced in a study of molecular identifiers for immune sequencing clone quantification. MiXCR was run by TCRdb on the PCR reads, yielding one entry per CDR3 protein. Of around 480,000 distinct CDR3 sequences in the sample, roughly a fifth were seen once. The sequenced material came from naive CD8+ T cells from blood, with Jurkat cell RNA spiked in. The origin of the receptors is a human donor in good health. Some libraries in this study had Jurkat cell RNA spiked in. Each CDR3 is given with its conserved first and last residue. A D gene is named only where the DNA matches it firmly. The size of a clone is reported for some rows only, either as once, few or many, or as a class for expanded clones.

>TRBV6-2/TRBV6-3|TRBJ1-2|many|NA
TGTGCCAGCAGTTCCAAGACAGGCGGCTCGCTCCATGGCTACACCTTC
CASSSKTGGSLHGYTF
>TRBV27|TRBJ1-2|NA|NA
TGTGCCTCTAAAGGGACTCTTAATCCTAACTATGGCTACACCTTC
CASKGTLNPNYGYTF
>TRBV7-9|TRBJ2-5|few|NA
TGTGCCAGCAGCTTATTCGGAGGGACGGGGGAGACCCAGTACTTC
CASSLFGGTGETQYF
>TRBV6-2/TRBV6-3|TRBJ2-7|NA|NA
TGTGCCAGCGGCTATCTCGAGCAGTACTTC
CASGYLEQYF
>TRBV6-2/TRBV6-3|TRBJ2-4|NA|TRBD2
TGTGCCAGCAGCCCGGGGGGTTTCGGGGACATTCAGTACTTC
CASSPGGFGDIQYF
>TRBV4-3|TRBJ1-3|NA|NA
TGCGCCAGCAGCCAAAATCTTTTCGGAGAGGCGTACTCTGGAAACACCATATATTTT
CASSQNLFGEAYSGNTIYF
>TRBV12-5|TRBJ2-2|NA|NA
TGTGCTAGTGGTCAGGGTACCGGCGGGGAGCTGTTTTTT
CASGQGTGGELFF
>TRBV20-1|TRBJ2-3|NA|NA
TGCAGTGCTAGAGATGCAGGGGGGGTCACAGATACGCAGTATTTT
CSARDAGGVTDTQYF
>TRBV24-1|TRBJ2-5|many|NA
TGTGCCACCAGTGATTTAGAGACCCAGTACTTC
CATSDLETQYF
>TRBV19|TRBJ1-1|few|NA
TGTGCCAGTAGGTTCGGGGGTGAAGCTTTCTTT
CASRFGGEAFF
>TRBV13|TRBJ1-1|once|NA
TGTGCCGGCAGCTTCAGGGACACTGAAGCTTTCTTT
CAGSFRDTEAFF
>TRBV6-5|TRBJ2-7|many|NA
TGTGCCAGCATTAGTGAGTCCTACGAGCAGTACTTC
CASISESYEQYF
>TRBV2|TRBJ2-2|many|NA
TGTGCCAGCAGGGCTATGACCGGGGAGCTGTTTTTT
CASRAMTGELFF
>TRBV29-1|TRBJ1-5|many|NA
TGCAGCGTTGAGGGGCCCGGGGGTTCGTATAGCAATCAGCCCCAGCATTTT
CSVEGPGGSYSNQPQHF
>TRBV19|TRBJ2-3|few|TRBD1
TGTGCCACGAACTCTCCGGGACAGGGCACAGATACGCAGTATTTT
CATNSPGQGTDTQYF
>TRBV2|TRBJ2-7|many|NA
TGTGCCATCATCTCCGGCAGGAGCGCTTACGAGCAGTACTTC
CAIISGRSAYEQYF
>TRBV6-5|TRBJ1-5|few|NA
TGTGCCAGCAGTTATACGGGAGCGGGCAATCAGCCCCAGCATTTT
CASSYTGAGNQPQHF
>TRBV4-2|TRBJ1-2|few|TRBD1
TGTGCCAGCAGCCTCCCCGGACAGGGCGGGTATGGCTACACCTTC
CASSLPGQGGYGYTF
>TRBV20-1|TRBJ2-7|many|NA
TGCAGTGCTGCCGGTACACAGTCCTACGAGCAGTACTTC
CSAAGTQSYEQYF
>TRBV19|TRBJ2-2|many|NA
TGTGCCAGTAGTATAACGGACACCGGGGAGCTGTTTTTT
CASSITDTGELFF
>TRBV4-1|TRBJ2-7|many|TRBD1
TGCGCCAGCAGCCAAGAGGCCCAGGGACAGCCATACTACGAGCAGTACTTC
CASSQEAQGQPYYEQYF
>TRBV19|TRBJ2-3|few|TRBD1
TGTGCCAGTAGTATGTGGGGACAGGGGGGAGATACGCAGTATTTT
CASSMWGQGGDTQYF
>TRBV27|TRBJ1-6|many|TRBD1
TGTGCCAGCAGTCTGACAGGGGGCAATTCACCCCTCCACTTT
CASSLTGGNSPLHF
>TRBV6-2/TRBV6-3|TRBJ1-5|few|NA
TGTGCCAGCAGTTACTCCGCGGCGGGGAGGAATCAGCCCCAGCATTTT
CASSYSAAGRNQPQHF
>TRBV9|TRBJ1-3|NA|TRBD1
TGTGCCAGCAGCGCCCTGGGACAGCCCTACTCTGGAAACACCATATATTTT
CASSALGQPYSGNTIYF
>TRBV2|TRBJ2-7|NA|TRBD1
TGTGCCAGCAGTTCCCGGACAGGCTACGAGCAGTACTTC
CASSSRTGYEQYF
>TRBV24-1|TRBJ2-5|many|TRBD2
TGTGCCACCATGGGACTAGCTAGCTTGGACCAGTACTTC
CATMGLASLDQYF
>TRBV19|TRBJ2-3|NA|NA
TGTGCCAGTAGTATCTACGCGAGCGATACGCGGTATTTT
CASSIYASDTRYF
>TRBV5-8|TRBJ2-7|NA|NA
TGTGCCAGCAGCTTGAAGAGTTCCAGGAGCTCCTACGAGCAGTACTTC
CASSLKSSRSSYEQYF
>TRBV9|TRBJ2-3|many|TRBD2
TGTGCCAGCAGCTCCGAACCCGGGACTAGCGGCACAGATACGCAGTATTTT
CASSSEPGTSGTDTQYF
>TRBV2|TRBJ2-3|many|NA
TGTGCCAGCAGTGATTCGGAACAGGGACTCAGGGGCACAGATACGCAGTATTTT
CASSDSEQGLRGTDTQYF
>TRBV10-3|TRBJ2-2|NA|TRBD2
TGTGCCATCAGTGAGTCAAGTAGCGGGAGGACCGGGGAGCTGTTTTTT
CAISESSSGRTGELFF
>TRBV24-1|TRBJ1-1|many|TRBD1
TGTGCCACCCCACCCCCAGCGACAGGGGGGATGTTGGAGAACACTGAAGCTTTCTTT
CATPPPATGGMLENTEAFF
>TRBV20-1|TRBJ2-7|few|NA
TGCAGTGCGGTCGACGAGGTGGACGGACGCTCCTACGAGCAGTACTTC
CSAVDEVDGRSYEQYF
>TRBV6-2/TRBV6-3|TRBJ1-2|few|NA
TGTGCCAGCAGTTATTTAGCGGGAAATCCATATGGCTACACCTTC
CASSYLAGNPYGYTF